This TCR beta chain appears in the sequencing data of a study of blood T cell repertoires in COVID-19. Across the whole study: COVID-19 samples, acute and convalescent, were from the United States, Italy and Spain. The analysed material was cDNA or gDNA that came from T cells, B-cell-depleted T cells, or PBMCs.

CDR1 is ENHRY, CDR2 SYGVKD, per germline. This CDR3 region has 14 residues. V was clipped by 0 bases and J by 3 bases, with 8 bases between them. Cohorts were determined from participant-reported clinical history. Here immunoSEQ multiplex PCR was the method, and the copy in TCRdb shows in-frame clones only, minus some. The sample holds about 170,000 clones; about 86% are singletons and the top ten take around 3.6%. This sequence originates from a woman aged 45 to 65 in a cohort exposed to, infected with or recovered from COVID-19 (not recorded which). Material: PBMCs or T cells enriched from blood (not recorded which). The rearrangement uses TRBV10-3 and TRBJ1-2; D not resolved. The CDR3 loop reads CAISESVQYYGYTF. In DNA form, the CDR3 reads TGTGCCATCAGTGAGTCGGTCCAGTACTATGGCTACACCTTC.